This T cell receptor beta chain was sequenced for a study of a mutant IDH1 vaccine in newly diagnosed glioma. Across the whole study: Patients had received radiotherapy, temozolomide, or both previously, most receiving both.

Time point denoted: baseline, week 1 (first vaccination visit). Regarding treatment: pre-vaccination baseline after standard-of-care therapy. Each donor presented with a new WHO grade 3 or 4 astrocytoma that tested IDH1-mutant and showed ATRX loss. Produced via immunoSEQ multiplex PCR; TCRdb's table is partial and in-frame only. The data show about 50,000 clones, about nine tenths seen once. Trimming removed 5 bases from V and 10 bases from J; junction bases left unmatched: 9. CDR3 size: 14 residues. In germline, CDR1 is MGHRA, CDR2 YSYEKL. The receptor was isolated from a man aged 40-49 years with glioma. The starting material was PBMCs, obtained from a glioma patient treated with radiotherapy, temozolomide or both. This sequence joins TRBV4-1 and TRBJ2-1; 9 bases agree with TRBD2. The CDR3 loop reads CASSLAGARLEQFF. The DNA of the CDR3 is TGCGCCAGCAGCTTAGCGGGGGCCCGGTTGGAGCAGTTCTTC.